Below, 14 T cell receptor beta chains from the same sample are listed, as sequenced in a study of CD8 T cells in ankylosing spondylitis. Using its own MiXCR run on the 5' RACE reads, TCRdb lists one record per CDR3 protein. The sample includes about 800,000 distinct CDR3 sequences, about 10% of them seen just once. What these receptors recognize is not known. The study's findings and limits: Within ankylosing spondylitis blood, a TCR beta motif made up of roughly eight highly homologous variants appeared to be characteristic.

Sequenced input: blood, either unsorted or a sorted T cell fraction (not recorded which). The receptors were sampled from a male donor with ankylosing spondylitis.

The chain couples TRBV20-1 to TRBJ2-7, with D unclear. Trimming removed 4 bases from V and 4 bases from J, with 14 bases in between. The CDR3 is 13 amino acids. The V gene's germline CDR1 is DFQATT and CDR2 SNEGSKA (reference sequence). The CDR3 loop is CSATLASGYEQYF. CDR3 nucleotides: TGCAGTGCTACCTTAGCTTCCGGGTACGAGCAGTACTTC.

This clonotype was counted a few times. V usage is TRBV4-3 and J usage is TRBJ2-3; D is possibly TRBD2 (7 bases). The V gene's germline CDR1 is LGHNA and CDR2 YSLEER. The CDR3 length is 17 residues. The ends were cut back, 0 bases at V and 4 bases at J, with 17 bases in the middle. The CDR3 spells CASSQDPRGGRADTQYF. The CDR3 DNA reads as TGCGCCAGCAGCCAAGATCCACGCGGGGGCCGAGCAGATACGCAGTATTTT.

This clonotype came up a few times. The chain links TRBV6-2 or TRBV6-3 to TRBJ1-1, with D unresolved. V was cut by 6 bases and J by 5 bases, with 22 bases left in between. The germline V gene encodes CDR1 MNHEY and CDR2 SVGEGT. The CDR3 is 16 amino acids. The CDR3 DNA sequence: TGTGCCAGCAGCAATTCGGGCAAAGGTGAACGGACTGAAGCTTTCTTT. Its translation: CASSNSGKGERTEAFF.

CDR3 DNA sequence: TGTGCCAGCAGTTACTCAAGGACGGGAGAACAGCCCCAGCATTTT. Translated: CASSYSRTGEQPQHF. The J gene is TRBJ1-5, the V gene TRBV6-5; D unclear. V was shortened by 0 bases and J by 7 bases, with 13 bases between the two germline ends. From germline, CDR1 is MNHEY and CDR2 SVGAGI. CDR3 length equals 15 residues.

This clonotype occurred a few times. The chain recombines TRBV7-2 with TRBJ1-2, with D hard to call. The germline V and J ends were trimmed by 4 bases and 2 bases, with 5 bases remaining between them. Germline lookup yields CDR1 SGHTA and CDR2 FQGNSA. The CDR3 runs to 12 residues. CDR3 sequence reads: CASSSRNYGYTF. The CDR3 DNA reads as TGTGCCAGCAGCTCCAGGAACTATGGCTACACCTTC. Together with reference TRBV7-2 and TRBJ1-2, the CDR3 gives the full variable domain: GAGVSQSPSNKVTEKGKDVELRCDPISGHTALYWYRQSLGQGLEFLIYFQGNSAPDKSGLPSDRFSAERTGGSVSTLTIQRTQQEDSAVYLCASSSRNYGYTFGSGTRLTVV.

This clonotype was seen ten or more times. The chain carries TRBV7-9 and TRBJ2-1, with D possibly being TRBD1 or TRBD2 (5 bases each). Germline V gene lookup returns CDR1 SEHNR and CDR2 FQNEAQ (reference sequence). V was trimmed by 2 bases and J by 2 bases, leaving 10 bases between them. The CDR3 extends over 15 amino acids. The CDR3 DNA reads TGTGCCAGCAGCTTACGAGGGGATGCCTACAATGAGCAGTTCTTC. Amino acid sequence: CASSLRGDAYNEQFF.

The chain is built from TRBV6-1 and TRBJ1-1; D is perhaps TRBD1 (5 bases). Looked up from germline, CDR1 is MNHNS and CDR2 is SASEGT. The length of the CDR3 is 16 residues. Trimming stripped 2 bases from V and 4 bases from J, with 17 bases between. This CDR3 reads CASSEMGLGGFTEAFF. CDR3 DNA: TGTGCCAGCAGTGAAATGGGTCTGGGGGGATTCACTGAAGCTTTCTTT.

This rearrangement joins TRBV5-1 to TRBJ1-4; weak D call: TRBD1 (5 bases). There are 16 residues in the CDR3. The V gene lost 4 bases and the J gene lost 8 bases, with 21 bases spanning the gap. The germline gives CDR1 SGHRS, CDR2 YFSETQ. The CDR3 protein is CASSEVRGEGKEKLFF. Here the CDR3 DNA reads TGCGCCAGCAGCGAAGTTCGGGGGGAAGGCAAAGAAAAACTGTTTTTT. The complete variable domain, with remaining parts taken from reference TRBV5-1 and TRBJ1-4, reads KAGVTQTPRYLIKTRGQQVTLSCSPISGHRSVSWYQQTPGQGLQFLFEYFSETQRNKGNFPGRFSGRQFSNSRSEMNVSTLELGDSALYLCASSEVRGEGKEKLFFGSGTQLSVL.

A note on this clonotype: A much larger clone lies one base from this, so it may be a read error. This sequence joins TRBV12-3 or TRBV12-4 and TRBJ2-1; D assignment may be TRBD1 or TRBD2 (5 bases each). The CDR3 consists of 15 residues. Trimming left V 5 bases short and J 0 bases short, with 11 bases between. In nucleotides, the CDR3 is TGTGCCAGCAGTCAAGAGGGGACCTCCTACAATGAGCAGTTCTTC. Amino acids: CASSQEGTSYNEQFF.

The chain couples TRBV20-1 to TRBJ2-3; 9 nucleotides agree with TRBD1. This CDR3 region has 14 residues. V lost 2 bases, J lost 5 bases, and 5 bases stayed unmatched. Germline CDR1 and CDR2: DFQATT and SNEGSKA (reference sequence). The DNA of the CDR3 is TGCAGTGCTAGAACAGGGGGCTGGTTAGATACGCAGTATTTT. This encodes CSARTGGWLDTQYF.

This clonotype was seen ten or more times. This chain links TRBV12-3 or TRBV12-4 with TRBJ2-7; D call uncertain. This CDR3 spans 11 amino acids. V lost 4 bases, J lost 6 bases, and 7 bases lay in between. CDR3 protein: CASSSLGEQYF. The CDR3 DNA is TGTGCCAGCAGTTCTCTGGGCGAGCAGTACTTC.

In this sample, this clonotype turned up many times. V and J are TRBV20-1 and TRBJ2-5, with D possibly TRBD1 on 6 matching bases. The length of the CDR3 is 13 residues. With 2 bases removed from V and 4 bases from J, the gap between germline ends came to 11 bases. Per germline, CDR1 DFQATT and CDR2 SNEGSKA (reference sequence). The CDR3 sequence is CSARSQGRETQYF. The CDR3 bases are TGCAGTGCTAGAAGTCAGGGGAGAGAGACCCAGTACTTC.

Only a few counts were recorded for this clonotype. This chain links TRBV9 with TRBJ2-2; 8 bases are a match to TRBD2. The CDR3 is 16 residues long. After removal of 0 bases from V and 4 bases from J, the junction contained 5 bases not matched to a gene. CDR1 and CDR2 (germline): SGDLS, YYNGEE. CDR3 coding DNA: TGTGCCAGCAGCGTAGGCACTAGCGGCTTCACCGGGGAGCTGTTTTTT. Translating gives CASSVGTSGFTGELFF.

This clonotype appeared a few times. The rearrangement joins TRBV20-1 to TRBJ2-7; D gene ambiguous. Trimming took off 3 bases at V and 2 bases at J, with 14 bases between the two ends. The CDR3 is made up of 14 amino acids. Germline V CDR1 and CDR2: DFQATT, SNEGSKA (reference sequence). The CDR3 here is CSASPDRFPYEQYF. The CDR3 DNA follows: TGCAGTGCTAGCCCGGACCGCTTCCCCTACGAGCAGTACTTC.